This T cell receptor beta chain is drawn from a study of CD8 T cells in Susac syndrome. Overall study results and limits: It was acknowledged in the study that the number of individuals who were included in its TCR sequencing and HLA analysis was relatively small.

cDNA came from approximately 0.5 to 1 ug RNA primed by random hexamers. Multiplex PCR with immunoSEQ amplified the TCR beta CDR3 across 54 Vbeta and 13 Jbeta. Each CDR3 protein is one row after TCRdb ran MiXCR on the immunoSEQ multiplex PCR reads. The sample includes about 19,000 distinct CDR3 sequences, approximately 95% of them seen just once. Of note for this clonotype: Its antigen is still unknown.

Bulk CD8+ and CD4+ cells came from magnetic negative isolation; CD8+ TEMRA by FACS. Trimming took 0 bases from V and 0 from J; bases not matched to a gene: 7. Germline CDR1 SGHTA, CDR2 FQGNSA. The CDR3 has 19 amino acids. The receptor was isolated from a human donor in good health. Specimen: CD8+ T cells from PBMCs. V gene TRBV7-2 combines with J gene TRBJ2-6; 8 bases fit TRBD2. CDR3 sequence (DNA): TGTGCCAGCAGCTTAGCCGCGGTACTAGCGGCCTCTGGGGCCAACGTCCTGACTTTC. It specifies CASSLAAVLAASGANVLTF.